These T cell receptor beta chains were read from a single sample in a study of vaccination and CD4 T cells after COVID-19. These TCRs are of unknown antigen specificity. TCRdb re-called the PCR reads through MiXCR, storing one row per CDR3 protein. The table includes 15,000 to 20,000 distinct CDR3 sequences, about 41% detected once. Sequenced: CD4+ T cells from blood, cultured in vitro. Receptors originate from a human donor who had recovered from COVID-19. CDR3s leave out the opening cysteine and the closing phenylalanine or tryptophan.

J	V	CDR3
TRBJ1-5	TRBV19	ASRAPSGTRGNQPQH
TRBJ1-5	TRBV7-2	ASSARGNQPQH
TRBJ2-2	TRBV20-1	SAPLAGVTGELF
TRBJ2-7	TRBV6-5	ASSSSPTGFEQY
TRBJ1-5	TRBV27	ASRPHRDTNQPQH
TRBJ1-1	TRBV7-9	ASSVANTEAF
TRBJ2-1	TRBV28	ASSAPEGALGNCWF
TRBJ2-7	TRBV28	ASRQGAERPEQY
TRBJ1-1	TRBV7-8	ASSFWDRATEAF
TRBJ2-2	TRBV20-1	SARSQRDTGELF
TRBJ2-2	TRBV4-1	ASSQEESGTGELF
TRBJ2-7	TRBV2	ASSRDRALSEQY
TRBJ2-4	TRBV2	ASSPDRGLAKNIQY
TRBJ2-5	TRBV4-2	ASSQGPQETQY
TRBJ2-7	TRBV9	ASSLRSIPYEQY
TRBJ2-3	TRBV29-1	SVGGRTDTQY
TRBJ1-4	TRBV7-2	ASSLGGGQAFGRAEKLF
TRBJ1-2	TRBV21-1	ASSKALYRGLTYGYT
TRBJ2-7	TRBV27	ASSQRDRVTYEQY
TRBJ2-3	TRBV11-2	ASSLGSPSTDTQY
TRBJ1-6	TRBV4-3	ASSQDGAAYNSPLH
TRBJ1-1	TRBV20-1	SARRGQGSTEAF
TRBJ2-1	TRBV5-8	ASSSPQGRVYNEQF
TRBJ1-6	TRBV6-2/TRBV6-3	ASRTPGQSFSYNSPLH
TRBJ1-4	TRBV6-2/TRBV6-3	ASIYDRTKGEKLF
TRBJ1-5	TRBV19	ASTRTANSNQPQH
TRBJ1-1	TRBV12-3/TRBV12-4	ASSIGNANTEAF
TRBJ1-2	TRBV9	ASSVSTGYGYT
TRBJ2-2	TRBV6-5	ASSYSIRGAGGELF
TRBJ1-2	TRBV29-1	SVDRGEGGYT
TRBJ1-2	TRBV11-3	ASSLYEARGYT
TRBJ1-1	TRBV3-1	ASSLGTVNTEAF
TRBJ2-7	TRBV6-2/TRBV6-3	ASKSGGYPYEQY
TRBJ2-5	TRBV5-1	ASSSKLQVEETQY
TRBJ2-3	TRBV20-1	SAQSGTSGATDTQY
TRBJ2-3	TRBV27	ASSGGVPDTQY
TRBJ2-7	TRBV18	ASSLRQGSYEQY
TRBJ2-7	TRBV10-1	ASKIQGSYEQY
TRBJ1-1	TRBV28	ASSSRDRGLNTEAF
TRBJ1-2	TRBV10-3	AIGQANYGYT
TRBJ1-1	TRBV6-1	ASRLWDRANTEAF
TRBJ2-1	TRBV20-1	SAPPRPFYNEQF
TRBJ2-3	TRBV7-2	ASSTQITDTQY
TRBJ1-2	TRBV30	AWILTDRGYT
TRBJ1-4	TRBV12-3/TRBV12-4	ASRAGSHNEKLF
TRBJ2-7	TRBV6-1	ASSARDGAYEQY
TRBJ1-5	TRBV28	ASVTGGTQPQH
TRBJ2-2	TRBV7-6	ASSTTPGLAGRNTGELF
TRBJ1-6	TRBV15	ATRRDLDGAPLH
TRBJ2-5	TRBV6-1	ASSAGLSLETQY
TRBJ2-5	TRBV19	ASSIGLQETQY